The T cell receptor (beta chain) under discussion was sequenced for a study of T cells in Graves' hyperthyroidism and ophthalmopathy. Findings of the study overall: Blood held most thyroid clonotypes expanded above 0.001 frequency.

Recently diagnosed hyperthyroidism of less than 2 months' duration affected patients aged 18 to 65. This clonotype appeared many times. Antigen unknown. The CDR3 length is 16 residues. In germline, CDR1 is ENHRY, CDR2 SYGVKD. Trimming at V came to 6 bases and at J to 3 bases, leaving 10 bases not matched to a gene. The source material, RNA transcripts, was used to amplify TCR beta CDR3 regions. First-round RT-PCR with HTBI primers amplified the TCR CDR3 region. TCRdb reanalysed the multiplex PCR reads using MiXCR and keeps one entry per CDR3 protein. The data show around 400,000 distinct CDR3 sequences, with about 13% seen just once and about 9.1% held by the top ten.

V usage is TRBV10-3 and J usage is TRBJ2-7; TRBD2 agrees at 11 bases. This TCR came from a woman younger than 30 with Graves' hyperthyroidism. Sequences were obtained from blood. CDR3 residues: CAIRTSGNRAGYEQYF. CDR3 nucleotide sequence: TGTGCCATCAGGACTAGCGGGAATAGGGCCGGCTACGAGCAGTACTTC.